The following is a T cell receptor (beta chain) sequence with its context. This clone was recorded a few times. Its antigen is unknown. Base quality data are lacking; no much larger clone is found one base away. The sample comes from a study of CD8+ T cells in alopecia areata (dated by TCRdb to 2017 to 2018). Broadly, across the study: Treated patients were enrolled in an open-label pilot trial of oral tofacitinib, 5 to 10 mg twice daily, for moderate-to-severe alopecia areata. Tofacitinib was administered for 6 to 18 months, and 6 months of follow-up off drug were then conducted to assess delayed response and recurrence. High-throughput TCRbeta sequencing was used to examine T cell clonal expansion in alopecia areata in both the C3H/HeJ mouse model and human patients. On the human side, TCRbeta sequencing was run on scalp tissue and on sorted CD4+ and CD8+ peripheral blood T cells from healthy controls and from alopecia areata patients with either patchy or totalis/universalis disease. Patients on tofacitinib were biopsied at baseline and after 4 and 24 weeks of treatment, and several of the patients also had a later scalp biopsy. Scalp clonality was compared across normal scalp (n=4), patchy alopecia areata scalp (n=8), and alopecia totalis/universalis scalp (n=8). RNA was obtained with the PAXgene miRNA kit for fixed scalp, the miRNeasy kit for PBMCs, and the RNeasy kit for mouse skin. immunoSEQ multiplex PCR using 35 Vbeta forward primers and 13 Jbeta reverse primers was used to amplify TCRbeta CDR3 regions. Overall results and qualifications from the work: Scalp TCR repertoire analysis is complicated because resident alphabeta T cells in normal human skin are also sequenced, whereas mouse skin is dominated by gammadelta T cells. Higher clonality and more expanded CD8+ clones were observed in lesional scalp than in normal scalp, particularly in alopecia totalis/universalis, a finding suggestive of antigenic drive. TCR sequences shared between patients were less clear than in mice, possibly partly because of HLA diversity in the patient population.

Read against the paper, the sample's time point label means: baseline before oral tofacitinib. Peripheral blood and lesional scalp punch biopsies were obtained from patients with alopecia areata. PBMCs were separated by density centrifugation and stained for CD3, CD4 and CD8, after which CD4+ and CD8+ T cells were sorted on a FACSAria. Receptor libraries were prepared by the immunoSEQ multiplex PCR assay. For TCR sequencing, RNA was extracted from every sample and reverse transcribed into cDNA to serve as template. First-strand cDNA was synthesized using SuperScript III with a 2:1 mix of oligo-dT and random hexamers. A synthetic immune receptor repertoire was used to gauge amplification bias, and whatever bias remained was removed computationally. On the authors' methods: Raw reads were preprocessed to remove errors, and CDR3 was defined according to IMGT conventions as the region from the conserved cysteine to phenylalanine. Clonality was calculated as 1 minus Shannon entropy normalized by log2 of the number of productive unique TCRs. Scalp TCRbeta sequences were cross-referenced with sorted blood CD4 and CD8 repertoires so that the CD4 or CD8 identity of scalp clones could be inferred. This immuneACCESS table, as held by TCRdb, lists in-frame sequences with V and J called but not all clones. Of the missing ones, under half trace to an unresolved V gene in checked studies; the others have no known cause. That table furnishes V, J and clone size, whereas the DNA furnished D and trimming. Recorded for this sample are fewer than 200,000 clones; over 50% of them occurred a single time. About 14% of the sample comes from the top ten.

V trim: 1 base; J trim: 2 bases; unmatched bases: 7. The germline V gene (reference sequence) gives CDR1 as LNHDA and CDR2 as SQIVND. Its CDR3 holds 17 amino acids, cysteine through phenylalanine. Only CDR3 DNA remains: 51 bases, in frame from the first base. Sequences were derived from CD4+ T cells sorted from blood, sampled at week 0. This receptor was taken from a human donor with alopecia areata. The chain links TRBV19 with TRBJ1-5; 8 bases in the junction line up with TRBD1. The DNA sequence reads TGTGCCAGTAGTATAGGGGACAGGTTTAGTGGCAATCAGCCCCAGCATTTT. Translated, it gives CASSIGDRFSGNQPQHF.